One sample yielded the 32 T cell receptor beta chains listed below, sequenced in a study of cytomegalovirus exposure and HLA in healthy donors. PCR used 60 Vbeta primers and 13 Jbeta primers. Assay: immunoSEQ multiplex PCR; the TCRdb copy retains only in-frame clones and omits some. The sample lists 150,000 to 190,000 clones; around 74% were seen once. Sequencing used PBMCs. The receptors come from a man aged 18 to 35 in good health and CMV-seronegative.

On this clone itself: The junction differs from germline at one of its ends, possibly a read error. The CDR3 is CASSEGQEPPTNEKLFF. CDR3 in DNA: TGTGCCAGCAGCGAAGGACAGGAGCCGCCAACTAATGAAAAACTGTTTTTT. This sequence joins TRBV6-1 and TRBJ1-4; 7 bases line up with TRBD1. The CDR3 loop spans 17 amino acids. Germline V gene sequence: CDR1 MNHNS, CDR2 SASEGT.

This CDR3 reads CASSPSVGEQYF. In nucleotides, the CDR3 is TGTGCCAGCAGCCCGTCCGTCGGGGAGCAGTACTTC. This sequence joins TRBV5-6 and TRBJ2-5, with D perhaps TRBD2 (5 bases). V lost 4 bases to trimming and J lost 11 bases, with 15 bases between them. Looked up from germline, CDR1 is SGHDT and CDR2 is YYEEEE. CDR3 length: 12 residues.

This rearrangement joins TRBV29-1 to TRBJ2-1; 8 nucleotides line up with TRBD2. This CDR3 has 14 residues. V gave up 2 bases and J gave up 10 bases; unmatched junction bases: 10. Germline V lookup: CDR1 SQVTM, CDR2 ANQGSEA. The CDR3 nucleotides read TGCAGCGTTGAAACAGCGGGAGCCATAGCGGAGCAGTTCTTC. It encodes CSVETAGAIAEQFF.

This clone showed up many times. The V call is TRBV6-4, the J call TRBJ2-1, with 12 bases that match TRBD2. Per germline, CDR1 MRHNA and CDR2 SNTAGT. V trimming: 2 bases; J trimming: 7 bases; junction bases outside the gene matches: 0. The CDR3 extends over 14 amino acids. CDR3 region: CASSDGTSGNEQFF. The CDR3 DNA is TGTGCCAGCAGTGACGGGACTAGCGGGAATGAGCAGTTCTTC.

The CDR3 DNA is TGTGCCAGCTCACCTGGGATTTTCGGGGGACTATACAATGAGCAGTTCTTC. Its translation is CASSPGIFGGLYNEQFF. This rearrangement joins TRBV18 to TRBJ2-1, with 7 bases matching TRBD2. V lost 3 bases and J lost 4; bases outside the gene matches: 12. Germline V gene lookup returns CDR1 KGHSH and CDR2 LQKENI. The CDR3 runs to 17 residues.

This clone was seen only once. The genes are TRBV11-2 and TRBJ2-7, with 11 bases fitting TRBD2. The trim removed 5 bases at V and 2 bases at J, leaving 11 bases unmatched. Germline CDR1 is SGHAT and CDR2 is FQNNGV. The CDR3 consists of 17 residues. The CDR3 is CASSPLRLAGSPYEQYF. CDR3 bases: TGTGCCAGCAGCCCCCTGAGACTAGCGGGGAGCCCCTACGAGCAGTACTTC.

This clone has a handful of counts. The V call is TRBV5-4, the J call TRBJ1-5, with 8 bases lining up with TRBD1. The V and J ends lost 5 bases and 4 bases, in that order; junction bases with no gene match: 11. CDR3 length equals 16 residues. In germline, CDR1 is SGHNT, CDR2 YYREEE (reference sequence). CDR3 sequence (DNA): TGTGCCAGCAGTTTACGGCAGGGGGCTGAGAATCAGCCCCAGCATTTT. Protein sequence: CASSLRQGAENQPQHF.

This chain connects TRBV7-8 to TRBJ1-4, with TRBD1 matching over 7 bases. CDR3 length equals 12 residues. CDR1 SGHVS and CDR2 FQNEAQ come from the germline V gene. The junction had 3 bases not matched to a gene; V was cut back by 7 bases and J by 7 bases. CDR3 protein: CASTPGGEKLFF. CDR3 in DNA: TGTGCCAGCACCCCAGGGGGTGAAAAACTGTTTTTT. The whole variable domain, filled in from reference TRBV7-8 and TRBJ1-4, reads GAGVSQSPRYKVAKRGQDVALRCDPISGHVSLFWYQQALGQGPEFLTYFQNEAQLDKSGLPSDRFFAERPEGSVSTLKIQRTQQEDSAVYLCASTPGGEKLFFGSGTQLSVL.

This clone was seen a single time. The chain carries TRBV5-1 and TRBJ2-7, with TRBD1 identical over 9 bases. The CDR3 covers 13 residues. Germline assignment: CDR1 SGHRS and CDR2 YFSETQ. V lost 3 bases to trimming and J lost 7 bases; unmatched junction nucleotides: 5. The CDR3 nucleotides are TGCGCCAGCAGCTGGGGGACAGGGAGGGAGCAGTACTTC. This gives the protein CASSWGTGREQYF.

The chain carries TRBV12-5 and TRBJ1-2, with no clear D. CDR1 and CDR2 from the germline V gene are LGHNT and FRNRAP. CDR3 length: 14 residues. Between the trimmed V and J ends, which lost 5 bases and 4 bases, there was a span of 14 bases. CDR3 residues: CASGPPGSLYGYTF. The CDR3 region has the DNA TGTGCTAGTGGTCCTCCCGGGTCCCTCTATGGCTACACCTTC.

Worth noting for this clone: Within the sample, other DNA sequences also encode this same CDR3. The V and J genes are TRBV18 and TRBJ1-1; D ambiguous. The CDR3 extends over 13 amino acids. Per germline, CDR1 KGHSH and CDR2 LQKENI. Trimming removed 2 bases from V and 1 base from J, with 5 bases in between. The CDR3 DNA reads TGTGCCAGCTCACCATCGGGGAACACTGAAGCTTTCTTT. This translates into CASSPSGNTEAFF.

The chain couples TRBV15 to TRBJ2-7; the D is unclear. Trimming removed 0 bases at V and 1 base at J, with 16 bases between. Germline CDR1 LNHNV, CDR2 YYDKDF (reference sequence). This CDR3 contains 17 residues. The chain's CDR3 is CATSRDLGRINSYEQYF. The CDR3 DNA sequence: TGTGCCACCAGCAGAGATTTGGGCAGGATTAATTCCTACGAGCAGTACTTC.

Notes on this clone: This sample also contains other DNA sequences that code for the same CDR3. The CDR3 region is CASSSTYEQYF. In DNA, the CDR3 is TGTGCCAGCAGCTCCACTTACGAGCAGTACTTC. This chain connects TRBV7-2 to TRBJ2-7; D is unresolved. Per germline, CDR1 SGHTA and CDR2 FQGNSA. V lost 4 bases and J 4 bases, leaving 5 bases between the germline ends. The CDR3 is 11 residues long.

The chain carries TRBV10-2 and TRBJ2-1, with a weak D call TRBD2 (6 bases). The CDR3 extends over 15 amino acids. Germline assignment: CDR1 WSHSY and CDR2 SAAADI. V lost 6 bases, J lost 8 bases, and 20 bases lay in between. The chain's CDR3 is CASSAGRSRIDEQFF. CDR3 sequence (DNA): TGCGCCAGCAGCGCGGGACGCTCCAGGATCGATGAGCAGTTCTTC.

Only a few counts were recorded for this clone. The rearrangement joins TRBV10-2 to TRBJ2-1, with 7 nucleotides matching TRBD2. Losses at the gene ends were 4 bases for V and 4 bases for J; bases not matched to a gene: 4. The CDR3 length is 14 residues. Germline V gene data show CDR1 as WSHSY and CDR2 as SAAADI. For the CDR3, the DNA is TGCGCCAGCAGTGTGCGACTAGCATACAATGAGCAGTTCTTC. The encoded protein is CASSVRLAYNEQFF.

This clone was recorded once. DNA for the CDR3: TGTGCCAGCAGCTTAGATACGGGTCAGGGCTACAATGAGCAGTTCTTC. Protein product: CASSLDTGQGYNEQFF. The chain has TRBV11-2 and TRBJ2-1; perhaps TRBD1 as D (5 bases). Trimming cost V 0 bases and J 3 bases, with 12 bases left between them. Germline V gene lookup returns CDR1 SGHAT and CDR2 FQNNGV. The CDR3 sequence is 16 residues long.

Comment on this clone: A much more abundant neighbour one base away suggests this may be a read error. The CDR3: CASSPGLAYNEQFF. In DNA, the CDR3 is TGTGCCAGCAGCCCGGGACTAGCCTACAATGAGCAGTTCTTC. This chain links TRBV2 with TRBJ2-1, with 8 bases fitting TRBD2. The CDR3 contains 14 residues. Germline loops: CDR1 SNHLY, CDR2 FYNNEI. J gave up 2 bases and V 6 bases, and 3 bases lay outside the gene matches.

The chain employs TRBV29-1 and TRBJ2-2; 14 bases agree with TRBD2. J lost 0 bases, V lost 4 bases, and 4 bases had no gene match. The CDR3 is 17 amino acids. CDR1 and CDR2 (germline): SQVTM, ANQGSEA. The CDR3 region is CSVVGTSGSANTGELFF. The CDR3 DNA is TGCAGCGTTGTGGGGACTAGCGGGAGCGCGAACACCGGGGAGCTGTTTTTT.

This chain connects TRBV19 to TRBJ2-7, with 7 positions matching TRBD1. The CDR3 is 17 residues long. Germline values: CDR1 LNHDA, CDR2 SQIVND (reference sequence). Trimming at V came to 4 bases and at J to 2 bases, leaving 14 bases not matched to a gene. DNA for the CDR3: TGTGCCAGTAGTACAGGGGGTCTGAACCTGGGCCCCTACGAGCAGTACTTC. Translating gives CASSTGGLNLGPYEQYF.

This chain uses TRBV19 with TRBJ2-7; D unresolved. Per the germline V gene, CDR1 is LNHDA and CDR2 is SQIVND (reference sequence). CDR3 length: 15 amino acids. V shed 5 bases and J shed 2 bases, with 16 bases lying between them. The CDR3, as DNA: TGTGCCAGTAGTCCTGCTAATTTTCTCGCCTACGAGCAGTACTTC. Its protein product is CASSPANFLAYEQYF.

The gene calls are TRBV20-1 and TRBJ2-4; D is undetermined. The CDR3 loop spans 11 amino acids. V lost 7 bases and J lost 8, with 12 bases in between. The germline V gene has CDR1 DFQATT and CDR2 SNEGSKA (reference sequence). The CDR3 is CSVKARDIQYF. The CDR3 DNA reads as TGCAGTGTGAAGGCTAGAGACATTCAGTACTTC.

This clone was recorded only once. V gene TRBV4-1 combines with J gene TRBJ2-7, with 9 bases lining up with TRBD2. This CDR3 is 16 amino acids long. Germline-derived CDR1 and CDR2 are MGHRA and YSYEKL. Trimming cost V 0 bases and J 3 bases; bases outside gene matches: 6. CDR3 nucleotides: TGCGCCAGCAGCCAAGATAGCGGGGGTCAGGGCTACGAGCAGTACTTC. This gives the protein CASSQDSGGQGYEQYF.

The rearrangement joins TRBV5-4 to TRBJ2-5; D is perhaps TRBD2 (6 bases). CDR1 is SGHNT, CDR2 YYREEE, per germline (reference sequence). V gave up 7 bases and J gave up 5 bases, with 18 bases separating them. This CDR3 contains 14 residues. Here the CDR3 reads CASSFLGGPETQYF. The CDR3 nucleotides read TGTGCCAGCTCCTTCCTCGGGGGACCGGAGACCCAGTACTTC.

There are a few counts of this clone. J is TRBJ2-5 and V is TRBV20-1, with D hard to call. The V gene's germline CDR1 is DFQATT and CDR2 SNEGSKA (reference sequence). The CDR3 runs 10 residues. The V gene lost 3 bases and the J gene lost 7 bases, with 6 bases spanning the gap. In DNA form, the CDR3 reads TGCAGTGCTAGCCCAGGGACCCAGTACTTC. This encodes CSASPGTQYF.

The chain carries TRBV6-6 and TRBJ1-5; no definite D call. CDR3 size: 12 residues. Deletions cut 2 bases from V and 4 bases from J, with 3 bases between. Germline assignment: CDR1 MNHNY and CDR2 SVGAGI (reference sequence). CDR3 in amino acids: CASSYTNQPQHF. The CDR3 bases are TGTGCCAGCAGTTACACAAATCAGCCCCAGCATTTT.

CDR3 residues: CASSWGGDGGNTIYF. CDR3 sequence (DNA): TGTGCCAGCAGTTGGGGGGGTGACGGTGGAAACACCATATATTTT. This chain uses TRBV28 with TRBJ1-3; a weak D match, TRBD1 (5 bases). This CDR3 comprises 15 residues. From germline, CDR1 is MDHEN and CDR2 SYDVKM. Trimming pared 4 bases from V and 3 bases from J, leaving 13 bases between.

This CDR3 is CAISGGDGTSEGNEQFF. CDR3 nucleotide sequence: TGTGCCATCAGTGGGGGGGACGGGACTAGCGAGGGCAATGAGCAGTTCTTC. The rearrangement links TRBV10-3 to TRBJ2-1, with 10 bases fitting TRBD2. J gave up 6 bases and V 4 bases, and 12 bases lay outside the gene matches. CDR1 ENHRY and CDR2 SYGVKD come from the germline V gene. The CDR3 is 17 amino acids.

This chain connects TRBV12-5 to TRBJ2-5; D is possibly TRBD1 (5 bases). The CDR3 length is 13 residues. Deletions cut 5 bases from V and 1 base from J, with 8 bases between. Germline CDR1 and CDR2: LGHNT and FRNRAP. The CDR3 loop reads CASGLDTQETQYF. CDR3 sequence (DNA): TGTGCTAGTGGTCTGGACACCCAAGAGACCCAGTACTTC.

This clone was counted only a few times. The chain joins TRBV19 to TRBJ2-7; possibly TRBD1 for D (6 bases). The germline CDR1 and CDR2 sequences are LNHDA and SQIVND (reference sequence). The CDR3 runs 15 residues. V was pared by 6 bases and J by 3 bases, with 18 bases between. The CDR3 spells CASSPVEQGSYEQYF. As DNA, the CDR3 is TGTGCCAGTAGCCCAGTCGAGCAGGGGAGCTACGAGCAGTACTTC. Using reference TRBV19 and TRBJ2-7 for the parts outside the CDR3, the full variable domain is DGGITQSPKYLFRKEGQNVTLSCEQNLNHDAMYWYRQDPGQGLRLIYYSQIVNDFQKGDIAEGYSVSREKKESFPLTVTSAQKNPTAFYLCASSPVEQGSYEQYFGPGTRLTVT.

V gene TRBV11-2 combines with J gene TRBJ2-7, with D possibly being TRBD2 (6 bases). This CDR3 comprises 11 residues. V lost 5 bases to trimming and J lost 11 bases, with 13 bases between them. Per the germline V gene, CDR1 is SGHAT and CDR2 is FQNNGV. As DNA, the CDR3 is TGTGCCAGCAGCGCTTGGGGGGAGGAGTACTTC. Translating it yields CASSAWGEEYF.

The rearrangement uses TRBV9 and TRBJ2-1, with a tentative D call TRBD2 (6 bases). Germline V gene data show CDR1 as SGDLS and CDR2 as YYNGEE. Trimming left V 2 bases short and J 4 bases short, with 13 bases between. This CDR3 is 15 amino acids long. CDR3 loop: CASSVGTYTYNEQFF. The CDR3 region has the DNA TGTGCCAGCAGCGTTGGGACTTATACTTACAATGAGCAGTTCTTC.

CDR3 DNA: TGTGCCAGCAGTGAGACTAGCGGGAGGGCGGATACGCAGTATTTT. Residues: CASSETSGRADTQYF. J is TRBJ2-3 and V is TRBV6-1; 14 nucleotides match TRBD2. Germline CDR1 and CDR2: MNHNS and SASEGT. The CDR3 length is 15 residues. V trimming: 3 bases; J trimming: 6 bases; junction bases outside the gene matches: 2.